The clone carrying this T cell receptor (beta chain) was recorded many times. A TCRbeta library incorporating unique molecular identifiers was prepared. In TCRdb, the PCR reads were re-called with MiXCR into one record per CDR3 protein. This repertoire shows hundreds of thousands of distinct CDR3 sequences, more than 9% found once; its top ten account for about 4.2%. These data come from a study of T-cell reconstitution after alpha-beta-depleted transplantation in children. CDR1 and CDR2 from the germline V gene are SGHTA and FQGNSA. V lost 1 base and J 2 bases, leaving 9 bases between the germline ends. This CDR3 comprises 15 residues.

Sequenced here: PBMCs from the stem cell graft donor, sampled from the stem cell graft. The sequence was collected from a human donor who donated a stem cell graft to a child with acute myeloid leukemia. V and J are TRBV7-2 and TRBJ1-3; D call uncertain. Here the CDR3 reads CASSLDRGAGNTIYF. DNA for the CDR3: TGTGCCAGCAGCTTAGACCGAGGAGCTGGAAACACCATATATTTT.